One sample yielded the 7 T cell receptor beta chains listed below, sequenced in a study of T cell changes during pregnancy in multiple sclerosis. The table came from immunoSEQ multiplex PCR; TCRdb's copy has only in-frame clones and leaves some out. In the table there are approximately 99,000 clones, about nine tenths of which are singletons. The sequenced sample was peripheral blood, obtained in the second trimester of pregnancy. The receptors originated from a female donor in good health, enrolled as a control in a pregnancy study.

V usage is TRBV7-2 and J usage is TRBJ1-5, with D possibly TRBD1 on 6 matching bases. The CDR3 is made up of 14 amino acids. V lost 5 bases to trimming and J lost 5 bases, with 13 bases between them. Germline V gene data show CDR1 as SGHTA and CDR2 as FQGNSA. CDR3 sequence: CASSPKGVDQPQHF. CDR3 bases: TGTGCCAGCAGCCCTAAGGGGGTCGATCAGCCCCAGCATTTT.

This sequence joins TRBV19 and TRBJ1-6, with 7 bases that match TRBD1. CDR1 is LNHDA, CDR2 SQIVND, per germline (reference sequence). Trimming took 9 bases from V and 2 from J; bases not matched to a gene: 7. The CDR3 spans 15 residues. The CDR3 coding sequence is TGTGCCAGCAACCCGGGACAGCCCTATAATTCACCCCTCCACTTT. It is translated as CASNPGQPYNSPLHF.

This rearrangement joins TRBV18 to TRBJ1-1; 7 bases align to TRBD1. The length of the CDR3 is 15 residues. Losses at the gene ends were 3 bases for V and 1 base for J; bases not matched to a gene: 5. Germline V CDR1 and CDR2: KGHSH, LQKENI. CDR3 region: CASSPPRTGNTEAFF. DNA for the CDR3: TGTGCCAGCTCACCTCCGAGGACAGGGAACACTGAAGCTTTCTTT.

This chain uses TRBV6-5 with TRBJ1-5; D perhaps matches TRBD1 (5 bases). The CDR3 extends over 16 amino acids. CDR1 is MNHEY, CDR2 SVGAGI, per germline. V was trimmed by 2 bases and J by 0 bases, leaving 11 bases between them. The CDR3 nucleotides are TGTGCCAGCAGTTACGGCGGGGCATCTAGCAATCAGCCCCAGCATTTT. As protein: CASSYGGASSNQPQHF.

This chain uses TRBV28 with TRBJ1-6; possibly TRBD1 for D (6 bases). The V end was cut by 6 bases, the J end by 10 bases, with 19 bases between. Per germline, CDR1 MDHEN and CDR2 SYDVKM. The CDR3 length is 15 residues. The CDR3 sequence: CASSGGAGASSPLHF. The CDR3 region has the DNA TGTGCCAGCAGCGGGGGGGCAGGGGCGAGCTCACCCCTCCACTTT.

The gene calls are TRBV2 and TRBJ2-7, with a tentative D call TRBD2 (5 bases). Looked up from germline, CDR1 is SNHLY and CDR2 is FYNNEI. The CDR3 length is 12 residues. V was trimmed by 4 bases and J by 8 bases, leaving 12 bases between them. The CDR3 sequence is CASSVDASQQYF. The CDR3 DNA sequence: TGTGCCAGCAGTGTGGATGCTAGCCAGCAGTACTTC.

The gene calls are TRBV2 and TRBJ2-7; D unclear. There are 13 residues in the CDR3. CDR1 SNHLY and CDR2 FYNNEI come from the germline V gene. V dropped 3 bases and J dropped 2 bases, with 8 bases sitting between them. The CDR3 region has the DNA TGTGCCAGCAGTGATGGCGGTACCTACGAGCAGTACTTC. Its protein product is CASSDGGTYEQYF. Filled out from reference TRBV2 and TRBJ2-7, the complete variable domain reads EPEVTQTPSHQVTQMGQEVILRCVPISNHLYFYWYRQILGQKVEFLVSFYNNEISEKSEIFDDQFSVERPDGSNFTLKIRSTKLEDSAMYFCASSDGGTYEQYFGPGTRLTVT.